These 2 T cell receptor beta chains came from one sample sequenced in a study of control samples from healthy donors and cancer patients. TCRdb's copy holds only in-frame clones and misses some; the assay was immunoSEQ multiplex PCR. Of some 100,000 clones in the sample, about 90% were seen once. Input material: blood. All receptors derive from a woman aged 50 to 60 in good health.

The chain couples TRBV7-9 to TRBJ2-1; 9 nucleotides agree with TRBD2. The CDR3 contains 16 residues. The V gene's germline CDR1 is SEHNR and CDR2 FQNEAQ (reference sequence). With V trimmed by 10 bases and J by 4 bases, 14 bases remained unmatched. CDR3 residues: CAILPSSGIWYNEQFF. DNA of the CDR3: TGTGCCATCCTACCCTCTAGCGGGATTTGGTACAATGAGCAGTTCTTC.

This rearrangement joins TRBV28 to TRBJ1-6; the D gene is possibly TRBD1 (5 bases). V was trimmed by 5 bases and J by 0 bases, leaving 14 bases between them. Germline CDR1 MDHEN, CDR2 SYDVKM. The CDR3 length is 17 residues. CDR3 nucleotides: TGTGCCAGCAGTAGCCTCGCAGGGATCTCCTATAATTCACCCCTCCACTTT. Protein product: CASSSLAGISYNSPLHF.